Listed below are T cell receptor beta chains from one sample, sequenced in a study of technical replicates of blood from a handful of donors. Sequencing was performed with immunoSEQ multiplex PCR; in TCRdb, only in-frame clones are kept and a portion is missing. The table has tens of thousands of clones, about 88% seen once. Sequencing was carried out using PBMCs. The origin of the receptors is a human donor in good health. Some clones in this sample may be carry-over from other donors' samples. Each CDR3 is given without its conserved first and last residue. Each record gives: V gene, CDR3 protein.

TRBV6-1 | ASDGWGGKQPQH
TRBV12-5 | ASGLYGQGNAEAF
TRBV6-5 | ASRRTAGGQETQY
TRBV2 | ASKTSQNQDIRIYGYT
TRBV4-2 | ASRDGGYTGELF
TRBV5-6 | ASSLTASGRAGETQY
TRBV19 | ASSIIAGVNEQY
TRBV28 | ASSGNYGYT
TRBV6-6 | ASSYGDRDEGYT
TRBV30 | ASQTSPGGTQY
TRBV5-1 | ASSEFAYNSPLH
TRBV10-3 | AIRRTSEGTDTQY
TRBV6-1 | ASSDVGGAYGYT
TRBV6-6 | ASRSQGAGGNEKLF
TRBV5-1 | ASRSGTLSSYNEQF
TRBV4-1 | ASSQIGQGRRTEAF
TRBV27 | ASSLSRQDGYT
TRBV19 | ASSTRTGPGTEAF
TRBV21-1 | ASSGPGQVRETQY
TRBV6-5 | ASSGRGLGNGYT
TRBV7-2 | ASSLTGSGNTIY
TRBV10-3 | AISPTSGGTDTQY
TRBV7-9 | ASSLGSSGADTQY
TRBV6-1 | ASSGGTGQNQPQH
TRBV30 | AWSQQGLTEAF
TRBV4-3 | ASSQTTWGQGASYNSPLH
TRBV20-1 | SAEAGEQY
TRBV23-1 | ASSQHSYGETQY
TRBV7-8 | ASSLVETEAF
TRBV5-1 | ASSIGTGSDTQY
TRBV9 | ASSVRTDNTGELF
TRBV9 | ASSDRAGGTDTQY
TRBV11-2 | ASSWRGGGDTEAF
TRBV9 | ASSVGLAGTGELF
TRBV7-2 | ASSPRIGSYEQY
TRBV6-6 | ASSPGQGVFGELF
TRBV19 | ASSRMSGRGEQY
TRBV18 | ASSPQGGLRVGGELF
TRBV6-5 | ASSYSNRGRIYGYT
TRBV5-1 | ASLSEQY
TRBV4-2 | ASSPTPRGGTDTQY
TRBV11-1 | ASSLLSGANVLT
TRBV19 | ASSIGPGGPQH
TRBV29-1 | SGNRPDSGELF
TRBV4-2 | ASSQEVAGRVDTQY
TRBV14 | ASSQAGGTEAF
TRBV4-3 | ASSQDYSGSADTQY
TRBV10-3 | AINPGQGETQY
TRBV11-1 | ASSLEFLAGGNEQF
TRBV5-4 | ASSPRLAGGDEQF
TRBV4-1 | ASSRGGTGGADTGELF
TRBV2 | ASSAGQGAKNIQY
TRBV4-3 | ASSQILSSYNEQF
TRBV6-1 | ASSEQGNTEAF
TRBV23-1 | ASSQWKDRDGQPQH
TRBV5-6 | ASSPRFTTDTQY